This T cell receptor (beta chain) was observed in a study of T cell repertoires in cytomegalovirus infection. Study overall: The authors used CMV epitopes that were HLA-C-restricted (recently identified) and HLA-B-restricted (well studied). Study-wide results and limits: The ex vivo response was dominated by HLA-C-restricted CMV-specific TCR beta clonotypes.

On this clonotype: What it recognizes is unknown.

Trimming took off 1 base at V and 5 bases at J, with 5 bases between the two ends. CDR1 and CDR2 (germline): SEHNR, FQNEAQ (reference sequence). The CDR3 totals 12 residues. TCRdb re-called the reads with MiXCR, one entry per CDR3 protein. In the table there are 200,000 to 250,000 distinct CDR3 sequences, approximately 40% of which are singletons. The chain employs TRBV7-9 and TRBJ1-2; no clear D. This specimen was CD8+ T cells from cultured PBMCs, taken from culture after CMV antigen stimulation. The source is a human donor in good health (CMV status not recorded). Some clones in this sample may be carry-over from other donors' samples. The CDR3 is CASSLEQYGYTF. The CDR3 coding sequence is TGTGCCAGCAGCTTAGAACAGTATGGCTACACCTTC.